One T cell receptor (beta chain) is described in this entry. The sample originates from a study of OX40 agonist ivuxolimab in advanced cancers. The table came from immunoSEQ multiplex PCR; TCRdb's copy has only in-frame clones and leaves some out. The table records over 100,000 clones, 90% of them present only once. The receptor was isolated from an adult with an advanced solid tumor such as melanoma, head and neck, liver or kidney cancer. The sample was CD4+ or CD8+ T cells sorted from blood, taken in a trial of the OX40 agonist ivuxolimab.

The CDR3 DNA is TGTGCCATCAGTGACCCGACTAGATTCTCCTACAATGAGCAGTTCTTC. This gives the protein CAISDPTRFSYNEQFF. The rearrangement links TRBV10-3 to TRBJ2-1; TRBD2 might be the D (6 bases). Trimming shortened V by 3 bases and J by 0 bases, and 12 bases separated the two germline ends. Germline lookup yields CDR1 ENHRY and CDR2 SYGVKD. The CDR3 is made up of 16 amino acids.